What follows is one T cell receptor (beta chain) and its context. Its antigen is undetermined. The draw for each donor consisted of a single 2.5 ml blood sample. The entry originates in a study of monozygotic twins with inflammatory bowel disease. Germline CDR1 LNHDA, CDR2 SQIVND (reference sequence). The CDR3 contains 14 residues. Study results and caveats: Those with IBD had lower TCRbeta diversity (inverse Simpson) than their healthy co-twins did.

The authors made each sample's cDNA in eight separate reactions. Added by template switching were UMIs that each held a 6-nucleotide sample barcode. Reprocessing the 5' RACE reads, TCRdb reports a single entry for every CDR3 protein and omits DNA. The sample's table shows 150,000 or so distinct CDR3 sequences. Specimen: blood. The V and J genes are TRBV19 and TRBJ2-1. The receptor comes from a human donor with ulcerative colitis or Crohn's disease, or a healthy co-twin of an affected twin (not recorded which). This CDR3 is CATSRSSVYNEQFF.